The rows below give T cell receptor beta chains drawn from one sample of a study of TIL therapy for anti-PD-1-resistant metastatic lung cancer. Sequencing used immunoSEQ multiplex PCR; TCRdb keeps in-frame clones, though not all of them. The sample comprises tens of thousands of clones, just over 70% of which are singletons, and approximately 2% rests with the top ten. The source was blood, collected at baseline. The receptors stem from a person aged 25-80 years with non-small cell lung cancer. The CDR3 runs from the conserved cysteine through the conserved F or W. D genes are given only for firm matches. Size is stated for part of the rows, as once, few or many counts, or as a class when the clone is expanded.

d_call clone_size j_call cdr3_length v_call cdr3_nt cdr3_aa
. . TRBJ2-1 15 TRBV6-6 TGTGCCAGCAGTTCCCAGGTAGGGGGTTACAATGAGCAGTTCTTC CASSSQVGGYNEQFF
. . TRBJ1-1 15 TRBV5-5 TGTGCCAGCAGCTTGTATCAGGGTACAAACACTGAAGCTTTCTTT CASSLYQGTNTEAFF
TRBD2 . TRBJ2-3 16 TRBV7-2 TGTGCCAGCAGCTTACGTGGGACTATTAGCACAGATACGCAGTATTTT CASSLRGTISTDTQYF
. . TRBJ1-3 17 TRBV4-3 TGCGCCAGCAGCCAAGTGCCCACGACGGGGGACGGAAACACCATATATTTT CASSQVPTTGDGNTIYF
TRBD2 medium-sized TRBJ2-7 13 TRBV3-1/TRBV3-2 TGTGCCAGCCGGAGGGGACTAGGCTACGAGCAGTACTTC CASRRGLGYEQYF
. . TRBJ1-5 13 TRBV18 TGTGCCAGCTCACCACCGGGGGGGCAGCCCCAGCATTTT CASSPPGGQPQHF
TRBD2 . TRBJ2-2 14 TRBV7-3 TGTGCCAGCAGCCTCTCGGGGGGAACCGGGGAGCTGTTTTTT CASSLSGGTGELFF
. . TRBJ2-3 13 TRBV7-9 TGTGCCAGCAGCCCGGGGATGATGGGTTTACTGTATTTT CASSPGMMGLLYF
TRBD1 . TRBJ1-2 13 TRBV6-1 TGTGCCAGCAGTGAAAGGGGGCCCTATGGCTACACCTTC CASSERGPYGYTF
. few TRBJ1-1 13 TRBV18 TGTGCCAGCTCAATAAGCGGGTCCACTGAAGCTTTCTTT CASSISGSTEAFF
. . TRBJ1-5 21 TRBV24-1 TGTGCCACCAGTGATTTGCAGGGAGGAGATTTGTCGGCGGTAGTAAATCAGCCCCAGCATTTT CATSDLQGGDLSAVVNQPQHF
. . TRBJ2-7 12 TRBV28 TGTGCCAGCAGTTCAATACTATACGAGCAGTACTTC CASSSILYEQYF
. . TRBJ2-1 16 TRBV21-1 TGTGCCATCAGGACTAGCGGGGGCTTCTCCTACAATGAGCAGTTCTTC CAIRTSGGFSYNEQFF